The next 6 T cell receptor beta chains were all read from a single sample in a study of HIV-infected patients and healthy controls. TCRdb reanalysed the 5' RACE reads using MiXCR and keeps one entry per CDR3 protein. In the table there are 60,000 to 75,000 distinct CDR3 sequences, 16% of which are singletons. The sequencing input was CD4+ T cells from blood. These receptors all come from a human donor in good health.

This clonotype appeared a few times. V and J are TRBV5-1 and TRBJ2-7; 9 nucleotides align to TRBD2. CDR3 length: 15 amino acids. V lost 5 bases and J lost 7; bases outside the gene matches: 13. Germline loops: CDR1 SGHRS, CDR2 YFSETQ. CDR3 in amino acids: CASSSRYSGSSEQYF. CDR3 bases: TGCGCCAGCAGTAGTCGTTATAGCGGGAGCTCTGAGCAGTACTTC.

This clonotype was observed a few times. The V and J genes are TRBV28 and TRBJ1-3; D call uncertain. This CDR3 spans 11 amino acids. Trimming removed 10 bases at V and 2 bases at J, with 6 bases between. Germline CDR1 is MDHEN and CDR2 is SYDVKM. The CDR3 DNA follows: TGTGCCACCACTACTGGAAACACCATATATTTT. Translation gives CATTTGNTIYF.

This clonotype has only a few counts. The CDR3 coding sequence is TGCAGTGCTAGAGGCAGCCTTAATGAAAAACTGTTTTTT. Translated, it gives CSARGSLNEKLFF. This chain links TRBV20-1 with TRBJ1-4; D uncertain. Germline CDR1 reads DFQATT; CDR2 reads SNEGSKA (reference sequence). Between the trimmed V and J ends, which lost 1 base and 4 bases, there was a span of 7 bases. The CDR3 runs to 13 residues.

The sample holds many counts of this clonotype. The rearrangement links TRBV7-9 to TRBJ1-1; D call uncertain. V dropped 5 bases and J dropped 0 bases, with 7 bases sitting between them. The CDR3 length is 13 residues. The germline gives CDR1 SEHNR, CDR2 FQNEAQ (reference sequence). The CDR3 region has the DNA TGTGCCAGCAGCAGCATGATGAACACTGAAGCTTTCTTT. Encoded protein: CASSSMMNTEAFF.

The table lists this clonotype with a few counts. This sequence joins TRBV4-2 and TRBJ2-3, with 9 bases fitting TRBD1. The CDR3 totals 18 residues. The J segment lost 2 bases and the V segment lost 4 bases, leaving 13 bases of the junction unmatched. CDR1 is LGHNA and CDR2 is YNFKEQ in the germline V gene. This CDR3 is CASSRERFGTGNTDTQYF. CDR3 coding DNA: TGTGCCAGCAGCCGAGAGCGTTTTGGGACAGGGAACACAGATACGCAGTATTTT.

A few counts support this clonotype. The chain joins TRBV19 to TRBJ1-2; D call uncertain. CDR1 and CDR2 from the germline V gene are LNHDA and SQIVND (reference sequence). This CDR3 has 14 residues. The V and J ends lost 7 bases and 0 bases respectively, with 12 bases between them. The CDR3 sequence is CASIRTGANYGYTF. The CDR3 DNA follows: TGTGCCAGTATCAGAACCGGGGCTAACTATGGCTACACCTTC.